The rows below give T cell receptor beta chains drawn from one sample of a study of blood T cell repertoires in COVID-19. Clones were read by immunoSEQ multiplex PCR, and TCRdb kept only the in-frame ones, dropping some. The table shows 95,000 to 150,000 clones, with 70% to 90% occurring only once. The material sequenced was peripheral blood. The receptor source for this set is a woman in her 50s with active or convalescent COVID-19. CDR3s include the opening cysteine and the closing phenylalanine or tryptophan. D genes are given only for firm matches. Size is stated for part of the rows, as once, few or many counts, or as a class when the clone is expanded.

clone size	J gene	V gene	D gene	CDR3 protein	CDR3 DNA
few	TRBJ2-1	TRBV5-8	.	CASSSDRVLEQFF	TGTGCCAGCAGCTCGGACAGAGTACTCGAGCAGTTCTTC
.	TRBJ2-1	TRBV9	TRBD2	CASSAGEGRLREQFF	TGTGCCAGCAGCGCCGGGGAGGGGAGGCTTAGGGAGCAGTTCTTC
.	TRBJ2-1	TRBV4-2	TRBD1	CASSPRDRENNEQFF	TGTGCCAGCAGCCCCCGGGACAGGGAGAACAATGAGCAGTTCTTC
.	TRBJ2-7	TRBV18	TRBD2	CASSSDGRRDYPSYEQYF	TGTGCCAGCTCATCCGACGGAAGACGGGACTACCCTTCCTACGAGCAGTACTTC
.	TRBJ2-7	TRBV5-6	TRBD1	CASNWGQGRGYEQYF	TGTGCCAGCAATTGGGGACAGGGAAGAGGCTACGAGCAGTACTTC
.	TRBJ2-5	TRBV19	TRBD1	CASSARQGQETQYF	TGTGCCAGTAGTGCCCGACAGGGTCAAGAGACCCAGTACTTC
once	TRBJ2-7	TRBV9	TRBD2	CASSVGLAQTYEQYF	TGTGCCAGCAGCGTAGGACTAGCGCAAACCTACGAGCAGTACTTC
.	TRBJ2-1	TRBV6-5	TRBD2	CASSYREDYNEQFF	TGTGCCAGCAGTTACCGGGAGGACTACAATGAGCAGTTCTTC
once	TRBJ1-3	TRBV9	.	CASSVQGLSGNTIYF	TGTGCCAGCAGCGTACAGGGCCTCTCTGGAAACACCATATATTTT
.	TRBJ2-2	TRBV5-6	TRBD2	CASSRVGLAGPEGELFF	TGTGCCAGCAGCAGGGTGGGACTAGCGGGGCCGGAAGGGGAGCTGTTTTTT
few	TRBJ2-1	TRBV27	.	CASSLILTSIAEQFF	TGTGCCAGCAGTTTAATCCTAACTAGCATAGCTGAGCAGTTCTTC
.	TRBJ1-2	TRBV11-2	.	CASSPYHDSRIYGYTF	TGTGCCAGCAGCCCATACCACGACAGTCGAATCTATGGCTACACCTTC
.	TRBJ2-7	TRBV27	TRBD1	CASSPTPGQTFYEQYF	TGTGCCAGCAGCCCTACCCCGGGACAGACTTTTTACGAGCAGTACTTC
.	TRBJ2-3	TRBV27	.	CASSASYPRADTQYF	TGTGCCAGCAGTGCCTCCTACCCGAGGGCAGATACGCAGTATTTT
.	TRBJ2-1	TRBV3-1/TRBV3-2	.	CASSRLGDEQFF	TGTGCCAGCAGCCGGCTCGGGGATGAGCAGTTCTTC
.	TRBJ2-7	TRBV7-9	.	CASSLSSARYEQYF	TGTGCCAGCAGCTTATCTTCGGCCAGGTACGAGCAGTACTTC
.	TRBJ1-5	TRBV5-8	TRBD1	CASSSGGRSQPQHF	TGTGCCAGCAGCTCAGGGGGCCGGAGTCAGCCCCAGCATTTT
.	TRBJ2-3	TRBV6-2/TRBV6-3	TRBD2	CASSRAGLGKGTDTQYF	TGTGCCAGCAGTAGGGCGGGACTAGGGAAGGGCACAGATACGCAGTATTTT
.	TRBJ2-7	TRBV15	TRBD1	CATSRAQGSYEQYF	TGTGCCACCAGCAGAGCACAGGGGTCCTACGAGCAGTACTTC
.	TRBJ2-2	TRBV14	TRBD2	CASSPRLAGRELFF	TGTGCCAGCAGCCCAAGACTAGCGGGAAGGGAGCTGTTTTTT
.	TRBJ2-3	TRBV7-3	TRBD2	CASSHWGGDGADTQYF	TGTGCCAGCAGCCACTGGGGGGGGGATGGCGCAGATACGCAGTATTTT
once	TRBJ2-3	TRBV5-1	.	CASSLDRGSWYF	TGCGCCAGCAGCTTGGACAGAGGGAGTTGGTATTTT
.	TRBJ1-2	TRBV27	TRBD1	CASSKDRLGYTF	TGTGCCAGCAGCAAGGACAGGTTGGGCTACACCTTC
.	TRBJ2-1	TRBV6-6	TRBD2	CASTNGLAGDNEQFF	TGTGCCAGCACCAACGGGCTAGCGGGGGACAATGAGCAGTTCTTC
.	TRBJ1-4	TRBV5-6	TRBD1	CASSWGPGGTSNEKLFF	TGTGCCAGCAGCTGGGGTCCAGGGGGCACATCTAATGAAAAACTGTTTTTT
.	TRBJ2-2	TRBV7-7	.	CASSPGRTVRTGELFF	TGTGCTAGCAGCCCGGGGAGGACTGTTCGCACCGGGGAGCTGTTTTTT
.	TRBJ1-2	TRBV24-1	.	CATSDGGLGYGYTF	TGTGCCACCAGTGACGGTGGACTGGGCTATGGCTACACCTTC
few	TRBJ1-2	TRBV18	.	CASSPEGDGYTF	TGTGCCAGCTCACCCGAGGGCGACGGCTACACCTTC
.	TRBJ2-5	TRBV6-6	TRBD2	CASSHQVAGAGTQYF	TGTGCCAGCAGTCACCAGGTAGCGGGTGCCGGGACCCAGTACTTC
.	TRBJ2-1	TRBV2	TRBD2	CASSDGGLPSGINEQFF	TGTGCCAGCAGTGATGGAGGACTGCCTAGCGGGATAAATGAGCAGTTCTTC
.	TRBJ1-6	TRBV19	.	CASSEGVSYNSPLHF	TGTGCCAGCAGCGAAGGGGTCTCCTATAATTCACCCCTCCACTTT